The clone carrying this T cell receptor beta chain was found once. These data originate in a study of blood T cell repertoires in COVID-19. Study-wide context: Sites in the United States, Italy and Spain provided acute and convalescent COVID-19 samples. T cells, B-cell-depleted T cells, or PBMCs provided the cDNA or gDNA that served as material.

Study processing details: Nucleated cell counts were estimated from reference gene primer amplification. The assay was immunoSEQ multiplex PCR, and TCRdb's table has in-frame clones only and misses some. The V and J calls and clone size are taken from that table; D and trimming were inferred from the DNA. Of approximately 15,000 clones in the sample, more than 65% are singletons; the top ten hold over 25%. Germline V gene data show CDR1 as MNHNY and CDR2 as SVGAGI (reference sequence). Trimming shortened V by 6 bases and J by 2 bases, and 10 bases separated the two germline ends. CDR3 length: 13 amino acids.

Sequenced material: peripheral blood. The origin of this receptor is a woman in her sixties or seventies with active COVID-19. V gene TRBV6-6 combines with J gene TRBJ2-5; no reliable D call. The CDR3 sequence: CASSQTLQETQYF. In nucleotides, the CDR3 is TGTGCCAGCAGCCAGACTCTTCAAGAGACCCAGTACTTC.